A single sample is the source of the 21 T cell receptor beta chains below, sequenced in a study of pediatric ulcerative colitis. Clones were read by immunoSEQ multiplex PCR, and TCRdb kept only the in-frame ones, dropping some. This table has approximately 60,000 clones, around 85% appearing once. The sequencing sample was made of blood. These receptors were collected from a boy aged 5-17 years with severe ulcerative colitis.

This chain links TRBV4-3 with TRBJ2-1, with a tentative D call TRBD2 (6 bases). The germline V gene has CDR1 LGHNA and CDR2 YSLEER. V was clipped by 0 bases and J by 10 bases, with 19 bases between them. The CDR3 loop spans 16 amino acids. The CDR3 is CASSQDPGTLAQEQFF. In DNA form, the CDR3 reads TGCGCCAGCAGCCAAGATCCCGGGACTTTAGCCCAAGAGCAGTTCTTC.

The chain recombines TRBV27 with TRBJ2-1; unclear D gene. Per the germline V gene, CDR1 is MNHEY and CDR2 is SMNVEV (reference sequence). The CDR3 contains 16 residues. V lost 0 bases and J 1 base, leaving 10 bases between the germline ends. CDR3 nucleotides: TGTGCCAGCAGTTTATCCTCCTATGGGTCCTACAATGAGCAGTTCTTC. This codes for CASSLSSYGSYNEQFF.

The J gene is TRBJ2-5, the V gene TRBV14; no clear D. Trimming removed 2 bases at V and 4 bases at J, with 14 bases between. The CDR3 is 15 amino acids. Germline CDR1 and CDR2: SGHDN and FVKESK. The CDR3 sequence: CASSQTVSARETQYF. The CDR3 DNA sequence: TGTGCCAGCAGCCAAACGGTCTCGGCGAGAGAGACCCAGTACTTC.

V usage is TRBV9 and J usage is TRBJ2-1; TRBD1 might be the D (6 bases). CDR3 length: 16 amino acids. The ends were cut back, 0 bases at V and 4 bases at J, with 14 bases in the middle. Looked up from germline, CDR1 is SGDLS and CDR2 is YYNGEE. DNA of the CDR3: TGTGCCAGCAGCGTAGATCTGGGGGCGAGATACAATGAGCAGTTCTTC. As protein: CASSVDLGARYNEQFF.

CDR3: CASSEAYEQYF. The CDR3 DNA is TGTGCCAGCAGTGAAGCGTACGAGCAGTACTTC. The gene calls are TRBV2 and TRBJ2-7; D not resolved. Trimming removed 0 bases at V and 4 bases at J, with 1 base between. The CDR3 is made up of 11 amino acids. From germline, CDR1 is SNHLY and CDR2 FYNNEI.

The chain recombines TRBV7-9 with TRBJ2-1; no clear D gene. CDR3 length equals 16 residues. Germline loops: CDR1 SEHNR, CDR2 FQNEAQ (reference sequence). Deletions cut 3 bases from V and 0 bases from J, with 12 bases between. The CDR3 nucleotides are TGTGCCAGCAGCTTTAGTAGGCGTACCTCCTACAATGAGCAGTTCTTC. The encoded protein is CASSFSRRTSYNEQFF.

This clone was found a few times. The rearrangement joins TRBV29-1 to TRBJ1-1, with D uncertain. Between the trimmed V and J ends, which lost 4 bases and 7 bases, there was a span of 7 bases. Germline V gene lookup returns CDR1 SQVTM and CDR2 ANQGSEA. This CDR3 region has 10 residues. This chain's CDR3 is CSVGLDEAFF. CDR3 coding DNA: TGCAGCGTTGGATTGGATGAAGCTTTCTTT.

The rearrangement joins TRBV5-1 to TRBJ2-3; D is uncertain. V was shortened by 1 base and J by 1 base, with 13 bases between the two germline ends. The CDR3 is made up of 16 amino acids. The V gene's germline CDR1 is SGHRS and CDR2 YFSETQ. CDR3 loop: CASSLYAHSGTDTQYF. CDR3 nucleotide sequence: TGCGCCAGCAGCTTGTACGCCCATTCGGGCACAGATACGCAGTATTTT.

The chain is built from TRBV7-9 and TRBJ2-3; D not certain. CDR3 size: 14 residues. V was pared by 4 bases and J by 0 bases, with 8 bases between. Germline-derived CDR1 and CDR2 are SEHNR and FQNEAQ (reference sequence). CDR3 sequence (DNA): TGTGCCAGCAGCTGGCTAGGAAGCACAGATACGCAGTATTTT. Residues: CASSWLGSTDTQYF.

The chain carries TRBV13 and TRBJ2-5; 8 bases agree with TRBD2. Germline V gene sequence: CDR1 PRHDT, CDR2 FYEKMQ (reference sequence). The CDR3 runs 15 residues. Trimming removed 5 bases from V and 1 base from J; junction bases left unmatched: 6. CDR3 amino acids: CASSARGGFQETQYF. CDR3 nucleotides: TGTGCCAGCAGCGCCCGGGGGGGATTCCAAGAGACCCAGTACTTC.

The J gene is TRBJ2-5, the V gene TRBV6-6, with a tentative D call TRBD1 (5 bases). Between the trimmed V and J ends, which lost 0 bases and 2 bases, there was a span of 10 bases. The germline gives CDR1 MNHNY, CDR2 SVGAGI (reference sequence). The length of the CDR3 is 15 residues. The CDR3 DNA reads as TGTGCCAGCAGTTACTCGTTGACAGATCAAGAGACCCAGTACTTC. This encodes CASSYSLTDQETQYF.

The CDR3 loop reads CASIPGGVYNEQFF. CDR3 DNA: TGTGCCAGCATCCCAGGGGGGGTATACAATGAGCAGTTCTTC. The chain combines TRBV7-9 with TRBJ2-1; D possibly uses TRBD1 or TRBD2 (7 bases each). Per germline, CDR1 SEHNR and CDR2 FQNEAQ (reference sequence). The CDR3 sequence is 14 residues long. V lost 7 bases and J lost 4, with 14 bases in between. Full variable domain (rest looked up from reference TRBV7-9 and TRBJ2-1): DTGVSQNPRHKITKRGQNVTFRCDPISEHNRLYWYRQTLGQGPEFLTYFQNEAQLEKSRLLSDRFSAERPKGSFSTLEIQRTEQGDSAMYLCASIPGGVYNEQFFGPGTRLTVL.

V and J are TRBV4-3 and TRBJ2-2; TRBD1 is a possible D gene (6 bases). Germline CDR1 and CDR2: LGHNA and YSLEER. V lost 0 bases, J lost 7 bases, and 15 bases lay in between. The CDR3 length is 16 residues. The CDR3 DNA is TGCGCCAGCAGCCAAGATCAAGACAGGCGAATCGGGGAGCTGTTTTTT. Translating it yields CASSQDQDRRIGELFF.

This clone came up a few times. V is TRBV7-9 and J is TRBJ2-7, with 8 bases fitting TRBD2. The germline V gene encodes CDR1 SEHNR and CDR2 FQNEAQ (reference sequence). This CDR3 is built from 14 residues. Unmatched junction bases numbered 7, after V lost 5 bases and J lost 4 bases. The CDR3 loop is CASSPGTSEYEQYF. The CDR3 region has the DNA TGTGCCAGCAGCCCAGGGACTAGTGAGTACGAGCAGTACTTC.

This clone has just one count. The V gene is TRBV19, the J gene TRBJ2-2; TRBD2 matches 10 bases. Germline assignment: CDR1 LNHDA and CDR2 SQIVND (reference sequence). CDR3 length: 19 amino acids. Germline trimming cut 6 bases from V and 1 base from J; bases unmatched to any gene: 14. The CDR3 DNA reads as TGTGCCAGTAGCCCATTGCAGTGGTCTAGCGGGAGGAACACCGGGGAGCTGTTTTTT. It is translated as CASSPLQWSSGRNTGELFF.

The gene calls are TRBV5-4 and TRBJ1-2; D not resolved. The V gene's germline CDR1 is SGHNT and CDR2 YYREEE (reference sequence). CDR3 size: 13 residues. V was shortened by 5 bases and J by 8 bases, with 16 bases between the two germline ends. The CDR3 spells CASSSPTTDGYTF. Written as DNA, the CDR3 is TGTGCCAGCAGTTCCCCGACGACCGACGGCTACACCTTC.

This chain links TRBV18 with TRBJ2-6; D not resolved. CDR3 length equals 18 residues. Trimming removed 5 bases at V and 0 bases at J, with 17 bases between. From germline, CDR1 is KGHSH and CDR2 LQKENI. The CDR3 reads CASSFSGSSSSGANVLTF. Here the CDR3 DNA reads TGTGCCAGCTCATTTTCAGGCTCCTCGAGCTCTGGGGCCAACGTCCTGACTTTC.

V usage is TRBV6-6 and J usage is TRBJ2-7; D gene unclear. Germline CDR1 is MNHNY and CDR2 is SVGAGI (reference sequence). The CDR3 length is 13 residues. The V end lost 0 bases, the J end lost 0 bases, and 3 bases lay between the germline ends. The CDR3 DNA is TGTGCCAGCAGTTACTCGCGCTCCTACGAGCAGTACTTC. Its protein is CASSYSRSYEQYF.

The rearrangement uses TRBV5-1 and TRBJ2-5; D possibly corresponds to TRBD2 (5 bases). Trimming pared 7 bases from V and 0 bases from J, leaving 19 bases between. The CDR3 sequence is 16 residues long. Germline values: CDR1 SGHRS, CDR2 YFSETQ. CDR3: CASGIPWAGDQETQYF. The CDR3 DNA reads as TGCGCCAGCGGGATTCCGTGGGCCGGGGACCAAGAGACCCAGTACTTC.

The chain couples TRBV19 to TRBJ2-2, with D maybe TRBD2 (6 bases). CDR1 and CDR2 (germline): LNHDA, SQIVND (reference sequence). The CDR3 consists of 16 residues. V lost 6 bases and J 3 bases, leaving 17 bases between the germline ends. CDR3 loop: CASSRGSATYTGELFF. CDR3 coding DNA: TGTGCCAGTAGCCGGGGGTCAGCCACCTACACCGGGGAGCTGTTTTTT.

The chain employs TRBV19 and TRBJ1-1; D is unclear. There are 13 residues in the CDR3. V was pared by 3 bases and J by 4 bases, with 9 bases between. CDR1 is LNHDA and CDR2 is SQIVND in the germline V gene (reference sequence). The CDR3 DNA follows: TGTGCCAGTAGTATTGATCCAGGCACTGAAGCTTTCTTT. Its protein product is CASSIDPGTEAFF.